This T cell receptor beta chain comes out of a study of vaccination effects on CD4 cells after COVID-19 (dated by TCRdb to between 2021 and 2022). Turning to the overall study: In the ViraFEST assay, PBMC were stimulated with viral peptide pools, and TCR sequencing was then used to find antigen-specific CD4+ T cell clonotypes based on their expansion. SARS-CoV-2 spike-specific CD4+ TCR repertoires from before and after mRNA vaccination were compared in COVID-19 convalescent patients and in infection-naive vaccine recipients. Each participant received two doses of an mRNA SARS-CoV-2 vaccine, either BNT162b2 or mRNA-1273. Some 2 million PBMC per well were cultured with approximately 10 ug/ml peptides in IMDM containing approximately 4.7% human AB serum, approximately 10 IU/ml IL-2 and gentamicin. Pre-vaccine samples were drawn from a couple of convalescent patients 16 days and one week before the first dose, at 142 and 148 days after COVID-19 diagnosis. In the study, cultures from other donors were sequenced using the Oncomine TCR Beta short-read assay on an Illumina iSeq 100. The full study included over 8 COVID-19 convalescent patients and several SARS-CoV-2-naive healthy vaccine recipients.

The receptor library was made with the immunoSEQ multiplex PCR assay. DNA from the cultured and isolated CD4+ T cells underwent TCR beta CDR3 sequencing. Under the source paper's analysis protocol: Non-productive TCR sequences were removed and reads were trimmed to the CDR3 region, keeping CDR3s of at least 7 amino acids. Antigen-specific clonotypes were identified using the MANAFEST web app by comparison of expansion in peptide wells against reference cultures. To count as positive, a clone had to show expansion at FDR<0.05 compared with the reference and with all other wells, an odds ratio above 5, and a frequency above 0.1% in two replicate wells. Cross-reactive clonotypes were defined as significantly expanded in SARS-CoV-2 spike wells and in at least one common cold coronavirus spike condition. Using the stringdist R package, CDR3 similarity was measured by Levenshtein distance, and unrooted trees were constructed with ape in R 3.6.1. Drawn from immuneACCESS, this table holds only the in-frame rearrangements with V and J called that TCRdb kept. Clones are partly lost; checked studies trace under half to an unresolved V gene and leave the rest unexplained. That table gives V, J and clone size, and the DNA gave D and trimming. Within this sample are roughly 68,000 clones, with about two thirds of them counted one time only. The ten largest clones represent roughly 25% of the sample.

The study at large found these results: In convalescent patients, the post-vaccine spike-reactive repertoire consisted mainly of new vaccine-induced clones, largely distinct from infection-induced clones. Only a small number of convalescent patients were included, and no early post-infection timepoints were available, which limited the study. At late post-vaccination timepoints, both infection-induced and vaccine-induced clones showed marked clonal contraction, consistent with waning T cell responses.

After less than 13 days of culture, CD4+ T cells were isolated with the EasySep CD4+ T cell isolation kit. PCR-confirmed SARS-CoV-2 infection had occurred in convalescent patients between March and December 2020, before the Alpha, Beta and Delta variants emerged in the United States. On days 3 and 7, half of the culture medium was replaced with fresh IL-2-containing medium. Unless otherwise noted, each peptide stimulation condition was cultured in triplicate wells. Using Ficoll-Paque Plus gradient centrifugation, PBMC were separated from whole blood and then either used fresh or cryopreserved at -140C. Genomic DNA was extracted from cultured CD4+ T cells with the QIAamp micro DNA kit. CDR1 and CDR2 are read off the germline V gene as LGHNA and YNFKEQ. V loses 3 bases of germline sequence and J loses 4 bases, and the interval between the two ends is 16 bases. The CDR3 runs 16 amino acids, cysteine and phenylalanine included. Only the CDR3 DNA stays, 48 bases, in frame from base 1.

As for this clone: Its antigen target is currently unknown. No quality values exist for individual bases; no much larger clone is one base distant.

The chain links TRBV4-2 with TRBJ2-1; possibly the D gene is TRBD2, per 5 matching bases. Sequencing used CD4+ T cells from PBMCs cultured without peptide, obtained before COVID-19 vaccination. This receptor was identified in a human donor who had a prior SARS-CoV-2 infection. CDR3 loop: CASSHRSLASYNEQFF. The DNA is as follows: TGTGCCAGCAGCCACCGGAGCCTAGCCTCTTACAATGAGCAGTTCTTC.